The present T cell receptor (beta chain) was sequenced within a study of blood T cell repertoires in COVID-19. Study summary: The origin of the acute and convalescent COVID-19 samples was the United States, Italy and Spain.

Authors' processing steps: Amplified reference gene primers provided the basis for estimating nucleated cell counts. Profiling relied on immunoSEQ multiplex PCR, and the TCRdb table lists in-frame clones only, not all of them. The D gene and trimming were derived from the DNA, and the V and J assignments and clone size from that table. The sample consists of about 350,000 clones, roughly 90% of them appearing once. The participants were between roughly 18 and 89 years old and came from under 25 US areas. Contact with a PCR-confirmed or clinician-diagnosed COVID-19 case occurred within 2 weeks of entry. CDR3 size: 15 residues. Per the germline V gene, CDR1 is MDHEN and CDR2 is SYDVKM. Trimming shortened V by 5 bases and J by 4 bases, and 14 bases separated the two germline ends.

The clonotype was recovered from a woman aged 25 to 39 who had been exposed to COVID-19. The chain recombines TRBV28 with TRBJ2-2, with D tentatively TRBD1 (5 bases). Specimen: PBMCs or T cells enriched from blood (not recorded which). In DNA form, the CDR3 reads TGTGCCAGCAGTCCCCCGCAGGGTAGCACCGGGGAGCTGTTTTTT. This sequence encodes CASSPPQGSTGELFF.